This TCR beta chain was observed in a study of shared clonotypes between healthy human individuals. Findings and caveats of the study: Sorted-subset sequencing was shown by rarefaction to be incomplete despite large depth. Generation probabilities were higher for clonotypes shared across all four sorted-subset donors than for unshared ones. Sampling included only blood; tissue repertoires likely differ.

The assay was immunoSEQ multiplex PCR, and TCRdb's table has in-frame clones only and misses some. Here the sample spans 800,000 to 950,000 clones, 96% being singletons. Naive CD8 cells, CD45RO-negative and positively selected for CCR7, excluded terminally differentiated effector memory CD45RA+ cells. There were no recent acute infections or vaccinations among the donors, who were healthy HIV-negative adults. As for this clone: Its antigen is unknown.

The receptor was isolated from a man under 40 in good health. The sequenced sample consisted of naive CD8+ T cells sorted from blood.

As DNA, the CDR3 is TGTGCCAGCAGCTTAGATAGGAGAACGACTAGCGGGGGCTACGAGCAGTACTTC. It specifies CASSLDRRTTSGGYEQYF. The chain couples TRBV7-8 to TRBJ2-7; 12 nucleotides agree with TRBD2. Germline-derived CDR1 and CDR2 are SGHVS and FQNEAQ. Trimming removed 1 base from V and 3 bases from J; junction bases left unmatched: 10. CDR3 length: 18 amino acids. The full variable domain, completed using reference TRBV7-8 and TRBJ2-7, is GAGVSQSPRYKVAKRGQDVALRCDPISGHVSLFWYQQALGQGPEFLTYFQNEAQLDKSGLPSDRFFAERPEGSVSTLKIQRTQQEDSAVYLCASSLDRRTTSGGYEQYFGPGTRLTVT.